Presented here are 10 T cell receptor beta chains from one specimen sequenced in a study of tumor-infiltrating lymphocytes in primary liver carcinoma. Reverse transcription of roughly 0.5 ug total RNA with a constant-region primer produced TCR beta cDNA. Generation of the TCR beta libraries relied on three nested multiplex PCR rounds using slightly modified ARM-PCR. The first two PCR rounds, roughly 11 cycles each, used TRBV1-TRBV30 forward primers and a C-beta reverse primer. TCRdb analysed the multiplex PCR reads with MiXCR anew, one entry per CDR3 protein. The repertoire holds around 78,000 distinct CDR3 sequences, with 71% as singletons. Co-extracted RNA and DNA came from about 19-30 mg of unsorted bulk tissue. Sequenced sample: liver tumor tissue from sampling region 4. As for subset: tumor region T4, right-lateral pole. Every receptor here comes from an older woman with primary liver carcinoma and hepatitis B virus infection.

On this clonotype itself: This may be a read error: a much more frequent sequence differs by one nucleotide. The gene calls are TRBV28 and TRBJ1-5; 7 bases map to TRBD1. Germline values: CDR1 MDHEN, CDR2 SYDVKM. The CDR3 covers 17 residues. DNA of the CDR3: TGTACCAGCAGTTTGAGGGGACAGCATTATAGCAATCAGCCCCAGCATTTT. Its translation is CTSSLRGQHYSNQPQHF.

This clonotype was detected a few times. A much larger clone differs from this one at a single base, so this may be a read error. The CDR3 region is CASGGRTNVTYEQYF. In nucleotides, the CDR3 is TGTGCCAGCGGTGGACGGACTAACGTCACCTACGAGCAGTACTTC. This chain connects TRBV6-1 to TRBJ2-7, with D maybe TRBD2 (6 bases). Deletions cut 8 bases from V and 2 bases from J, with 19 bases between. The CDR3 extends over 15 amino acids. The germline V gene has CDR1 MNHNS and CDR2 SASEGT.

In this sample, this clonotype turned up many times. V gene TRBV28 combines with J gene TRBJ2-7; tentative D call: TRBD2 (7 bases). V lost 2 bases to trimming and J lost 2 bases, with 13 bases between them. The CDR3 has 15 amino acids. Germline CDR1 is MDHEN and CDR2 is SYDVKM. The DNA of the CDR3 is TGTGCCAGCAGTTTAGCGGGGGCGGGCGCCTACGAGCAGTACTTC. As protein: CASSLAGAGAYEQYF.

This chain's CDR3 is CASRSKRALPYEQYF. DNA of the CDR3: TGTGCCAGCAGATCGAAGAGGGCTCTTCCCTACGAGCAGTACTTC. The genes are TRBV28 and TRBJ2-7; TRBD2 might be the D (5 bases). With 6 bases removed from V and 2 bases from J, the gap between germline ends came to 17 bases. This CDR3 is built from 15 residues. CDR1 MDHEN and CDR2 SYDVKM come from the germline V gene.

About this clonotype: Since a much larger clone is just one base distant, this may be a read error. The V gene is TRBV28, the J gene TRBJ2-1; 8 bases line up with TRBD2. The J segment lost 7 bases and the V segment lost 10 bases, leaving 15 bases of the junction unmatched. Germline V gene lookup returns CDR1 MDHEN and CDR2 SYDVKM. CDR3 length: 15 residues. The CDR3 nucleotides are TGTGCCAACACCTCATCAGCGGGAGCGGGTAATGAGCAGTTCTTC. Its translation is CANTSSAGAGNEQFF.

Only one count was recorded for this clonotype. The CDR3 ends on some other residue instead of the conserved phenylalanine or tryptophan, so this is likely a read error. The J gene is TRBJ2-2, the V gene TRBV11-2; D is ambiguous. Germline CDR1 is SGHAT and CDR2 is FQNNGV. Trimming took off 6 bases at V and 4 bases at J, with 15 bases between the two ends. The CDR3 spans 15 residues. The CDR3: CASRWVGSSTGELFL. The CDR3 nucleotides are TGTGCCAGCAGGTGGGTGGGGTCCTCCACCGGGGAGCTGTTTCTT.

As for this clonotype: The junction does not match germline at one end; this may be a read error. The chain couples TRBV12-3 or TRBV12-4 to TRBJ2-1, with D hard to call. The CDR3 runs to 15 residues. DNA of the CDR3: TGTGCCAGCAGCAACCGGGCCACCATCGTCAATGAACAGTTCTTC. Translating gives CASSNRATIVNEQFF.

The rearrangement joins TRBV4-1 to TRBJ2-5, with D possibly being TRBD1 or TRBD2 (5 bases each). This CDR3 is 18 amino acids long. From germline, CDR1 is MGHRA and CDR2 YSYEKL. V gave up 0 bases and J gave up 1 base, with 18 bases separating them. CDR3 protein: CASSQDLGHGAAQETQYF. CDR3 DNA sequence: TGCGCCAGCAGCCAAGATCTGGGTCACGGGGCAGCCCAAGAGACCCAGTACTTC.

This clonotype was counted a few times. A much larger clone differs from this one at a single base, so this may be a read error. CDR3: CASSPEDNYDYTF. CDR3 coding DNA: TGTGCCAGCAGCCCAGAGGATAACTATGACTACACCTTC. This sequence joins TRBV5-4 and TRBJ1-2; D uncertain. This CDR3 has 13 residues. Germline CDR1 reads SGHNT; CDR2 reads YYREEE (reference sequence).

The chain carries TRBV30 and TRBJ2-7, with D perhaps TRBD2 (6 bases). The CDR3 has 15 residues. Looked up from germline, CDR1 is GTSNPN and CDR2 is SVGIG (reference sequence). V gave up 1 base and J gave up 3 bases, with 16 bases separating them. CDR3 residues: CAWSEDGTVFYEQYF. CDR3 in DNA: TGTGCCTGGAGTGAAGATGGGACTGTTTTCTACGAGCAGTACTTC.